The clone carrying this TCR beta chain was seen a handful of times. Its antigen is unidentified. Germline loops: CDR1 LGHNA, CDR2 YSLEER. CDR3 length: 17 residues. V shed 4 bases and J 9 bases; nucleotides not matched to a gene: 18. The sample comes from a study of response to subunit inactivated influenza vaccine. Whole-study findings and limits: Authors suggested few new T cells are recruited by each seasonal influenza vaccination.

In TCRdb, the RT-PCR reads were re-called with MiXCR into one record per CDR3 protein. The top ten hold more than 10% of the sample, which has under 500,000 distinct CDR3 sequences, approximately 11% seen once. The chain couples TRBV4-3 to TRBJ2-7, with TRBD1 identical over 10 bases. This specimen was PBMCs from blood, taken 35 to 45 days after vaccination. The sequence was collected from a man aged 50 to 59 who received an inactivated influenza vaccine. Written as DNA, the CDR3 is TGCGCCAGCAGCCGCCAGACCGGGACAGGGGACCCCTTAGGGCAGTACTTC. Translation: CASSRQTGTGDPLGQYF.